This note documents a single T cell receptor (beta chain) sequence. Assay used: immunoSEQ multiplex PCR; TCRdb lists only in-frame clones, some missing. The repertoire holds about 370,000 clones, roughly nine tenths seen once, with 3% to 3.5% in the top ten. The sample belongs to a study of Ad26.COV2.S vaccination and SARS-CoV-2 variants. Study details: It was the COV1001 Ad26.COV2.S trial arm that included the donor.

This CDR3 is 17 amino acids long. The V end lost 0 bases, the J end lost 3 bases, and 17 bases lay between the germline ends. Germline loops: CDR1 LNHDA, CDR2 SQIVND (reference sequence). Described treatment: around 19 received Ad26.COV2.S at low or high dose, single or two shots; about 5 received placebo; per-sample allocation not given. The investigators took samples on day 63 after the first vaccine or placebo injection. The sequenced sample was peripheral blood, obtained in a trial of Ad26.COV2.S vaccine versus placebo. The source is a person aged 18-60 years who received the Ad26.COV2.S COVID-19 vaccine or a placebo. V is TRBV19 and J is TRBJ1-1; D is uncertain. Written as DNA, the CDR3 is TGTGCCAGTAGTATAGATCCGGGGAGTTTGGGCGACACTGAAGCTTTCTTT. As protein: CASSIDPGSLGDTEAFF.